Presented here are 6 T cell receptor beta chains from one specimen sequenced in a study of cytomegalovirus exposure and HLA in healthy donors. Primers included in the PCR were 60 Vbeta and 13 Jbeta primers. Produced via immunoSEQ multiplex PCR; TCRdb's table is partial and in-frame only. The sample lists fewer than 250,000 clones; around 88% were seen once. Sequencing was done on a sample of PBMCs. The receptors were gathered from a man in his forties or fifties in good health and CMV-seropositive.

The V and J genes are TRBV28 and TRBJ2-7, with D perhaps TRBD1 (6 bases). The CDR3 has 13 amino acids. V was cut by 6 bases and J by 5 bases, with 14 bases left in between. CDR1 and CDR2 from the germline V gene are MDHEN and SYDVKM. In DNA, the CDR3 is TGTGCCAGCAGCTTCTACCAGGGGAACGAGCAGTACTTC. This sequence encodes CASSFYQGNEQYF. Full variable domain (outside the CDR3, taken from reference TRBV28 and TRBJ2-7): DVKVTQSSRYLVKRTGEKVFLECVQDMDHENMFWYRQDPGLGLRLIYFSYDVKMKEKGDIPEGYSVSREKKERFSLILESASTNQTSMYLCASSFYQGNEQYFGPGTRLTVT.

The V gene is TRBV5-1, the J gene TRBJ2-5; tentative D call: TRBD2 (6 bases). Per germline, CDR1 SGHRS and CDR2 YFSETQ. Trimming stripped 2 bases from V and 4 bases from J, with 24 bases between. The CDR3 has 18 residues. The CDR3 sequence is CASSFSRGTVGGTETQYF. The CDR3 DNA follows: TGCGCCAGCAGCTTCTCGCGGGGCACGGTAGGAGGGACAGAGACCCAGTACTTC. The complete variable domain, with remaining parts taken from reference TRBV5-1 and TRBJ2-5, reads KAGVTQTPRYLIKTRGQQVTLSCSPISGHRSVSWYQQTPGQGLQFLFEYFSETQRNKGNFPGRFSGRQFSNSRSEMNVSTLELGDSALYLCASSFSRGTVGGTETQYFGPGTRLLVL.

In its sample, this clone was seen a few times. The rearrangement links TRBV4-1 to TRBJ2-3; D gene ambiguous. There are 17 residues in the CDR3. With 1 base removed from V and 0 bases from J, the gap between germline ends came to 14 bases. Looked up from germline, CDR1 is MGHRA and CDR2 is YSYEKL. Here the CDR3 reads CASSQAAPPRSTDTQYF. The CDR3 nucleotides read TGCGCCAGCAGCCAAGCGGCGCCCCCGAGGAGCACAGATACGCAGTATTTT.

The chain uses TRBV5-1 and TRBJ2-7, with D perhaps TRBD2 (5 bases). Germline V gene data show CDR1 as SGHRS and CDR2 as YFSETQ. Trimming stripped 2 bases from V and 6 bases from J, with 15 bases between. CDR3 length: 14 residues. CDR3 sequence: CASSFPLGGGEQYF. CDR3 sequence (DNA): TGCGCCAGCAGCTTTCCACTAGGAGGAGGCGAGCAGTACTTC.

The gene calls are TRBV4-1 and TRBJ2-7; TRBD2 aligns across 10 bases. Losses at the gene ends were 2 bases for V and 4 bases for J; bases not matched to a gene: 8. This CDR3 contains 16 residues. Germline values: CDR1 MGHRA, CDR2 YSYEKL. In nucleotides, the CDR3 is TGCGCCAGCAGCCAAACGGGTCTTAGCGGGAGGTACGAGCAGTACTTC. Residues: CASSQTGLSGRYEQYF.

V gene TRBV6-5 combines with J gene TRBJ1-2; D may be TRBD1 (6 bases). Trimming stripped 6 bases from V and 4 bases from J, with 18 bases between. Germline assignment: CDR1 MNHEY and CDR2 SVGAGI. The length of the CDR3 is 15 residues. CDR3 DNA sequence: TGTGCCAGCAGCCGTGACCCAGGGGTGGCCTATGGCTACACCTTC. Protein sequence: CASSRDPGVAYGYTF.